This TCR beta chain was found in a study of molecular identifiers for immune sequencing clone quantification. Study-level information: The replicate experiment used RNA from 20,000 or 100,000 naive CD8 cells. This RNA was split into five aliquots, and four of them were sequenced. Whole-study findings and limits: Highly expanded clone sizes could be underestimated through barcode sharing by identical TCR molecules. Clones of above 20 RNA copies carried over 99% of effector molecules; in naive cells they carried under 1%.

CDR1 and CDR2 from the germline V gene are MDHEN and SYDVKM. The CDR3 loop spans 15 amino acids. Turning to this clonotype: The antigen is not known. At one end, the junction sequence differs from germline, possibly due to a read error.

Libraries of bulk TCR were made by previously described methods (with listed TCR primers). TCRdb reprocessed the PCR reads with MiXCR, giving one entry per CDR3 protein. The sample consists of approximately 680,000 distinct CDR3 sequences, 25% of them appearing once. The sample was naive CD8+ T cells from blood, with Jurkat cell RNA spiked in. Subset here: FACS-sorted CD8+CD4-CCR7+CD45RA+ naive T cells. The clonotype originates from a human donor in good health. Some libraries in this study had Jurkat cell RNA spiked in. V gene TRBV28 combines with J gene TRBJ1-3; no reliable D call. CDR3 sequence reads: CTSSSAEGSGNTIYF. DNA for the CDR3: TGTACCAGCAGTTCAGCGGAGGGTTCTGGAAACACCATATATTTT.